One sample yielded the 10 T cell receptor beta chains listed below, sequenced in a study of shared clonotypes between healthy human individuals. Sequencing was performed with immunoSEQ multiplex PCR; in TCRdb, only in-frame clones are kept and a portion is missing. The sample includes about a million clones, about 75% of them seen just once. Sequenced input: memory CD4+ T cells sorted from blood. Regarding subset: CD45RA-negative fraction. These receptors were obtained from a man between 18 and 35 years old in good health.

This chain connects TRBV29-1 to TRBJ2-3; D is possibly TRBD1 or TRBD2 (5 bases each). V was shortened by 1 base and J by 2 bases, with 13 bases between the two germline ends. This CDR3 is built from 15 residues. Germline CDR1 is SQVTM and CDR2 is ANQGSEA. The CDR3 loop reads CSVEGTGAYTDTQYF. DNA for the CDR3: TGCAGCGTTGAAGGGACCGGGGCCTACACAGATACGCAGTATTTT.

The chain carries TRBV7-9 and TRBJ2-5; weak D call: TRBD1 (6 bases). The V end was cut by 1 base, the J end by 1 base, with 10 bases between. The germline V gene encodes CDR1 SEHNR and CDR2 FQNEAQ (reference sequence). The CDR3 covers 15 residues. The CDR3 spells CASSLDGTSQETQYF. The DNA of the CDR3 is TGTGCCAGCAGCTTAGACGGGACATCCCAAGAGACCCAGTACTTC.

The sample holds a few counts of this clone. V usage is TRBV19 and J usage is TRBJ1-5; D gene ambiguous. Per germline, CDR1 LNHDA and CDR2 SQIVND (reference sequence). CDR3 length: 15 residues. V shed 5 bases and J shed 0 bases, with 11 bases lying between them. The CDR3: CASSLNSNSNQPQHF. The CDR3 DNA sequence: TGTGCCAGTAGTTTGAACAGCAATAGCAATCAGCCCCAGCATTTT.

The chain recombines TRBV7-2 with TRBJ1-1; no definite D call. This CDR3 is built from 16 residues. V was trimmed by 3 bases and J by 1 base, leaving 15 bases between them. Germline-derived CDR1 and CDR2 are SGHTA and FQGNSA. CDR3 amino acids: CASSFLGLVSNTEAFF. CDR3 nucleotide sequence: TGTGCCAGCAGCTTTCTAGGGCTCGTATCGAACACTGAAGCTTTCTTT.

This clone has just a few counts. The V gene is TRBV10-3, the J gene TRBJ1-1; no definite D call. V dropped 4 bases and J dropped 3 bases, with 12 bases sitting between them. Germline V gives CDR1 ENHRY, CDR2 SYGVKD. CDR3 length: 14 residues. The CDR3 bases are TGTGCCATCAGTGGGCATGACGAAGACACTGAAGCTTTCTTT. Translation: CAISGHDEDTEAFF.

V is TRBV11-3 and J is TRBJ2-3; 13 bases align to TRBD2. The ends lost 5 bases at V and 1 base at J; junction bases unmatched: 6. The V gene's germline CDR1 is SGHNT and CDR2 YENEEA. The CDR3 is 17 residues long. The DNA for the CDR3 is TGTGCCAGCAGCCTAGGGACTAGCGGGATTGGCACAGATACGCAGTATTTT. Translating gives CASSLGTSGIGTDTQYF.

The genes are TRBV7-2 and TRBJ1-2, with 7 positions matching TRBD1. The CDR3 runs to 15 residues. V lost 5 bases and J lost 8; bases outside the gene matches: 14. Germline CDR1 is SGHTA and CDR2 is FQGNSA. The CDR3 region is CASSPQGSNYRGYTF. The CDR3 DNA reads as TGTGCCAGCAGCCCACAGGGGTCCAACTATAGGGGCTACACCTTC.

The V call is TRBV2, the J call TRBJ1-2, with D perhaps TRBD1 (6 bases). The CDR3 consists of 14 residues. Trimming cost V 7 bases and J 4 bases, with 16 bases left between them. Germline V gene data show CDR1 as SNHLY and CDR2 as FYNNEI. The CDR3 coding sequence is TGTGCCAGCAAGAAAGAGGGACAAAGCTATGGCTACACCTTC. Encoded protein: CASKKEGQSYGYTF.

The rearrangement uses TRBV5-4 and TRBJ1-5; D unclear. CDR3 length equals 15 residues. The germline CDR1 and CDR2 sequences are SGHNT and YYREEE (reference sequence). V was clipped by 0 bases and J by 5 bases, with 12 bases between them. CDR3 residues: CASSLGGIGDQPQHF. As DNA, the CDR3 is TGTGCCAGCAGCTTGGGGGGAATTGGGGATCAGCCCCAGCATTTT.

The rearrangement uses TRBV19 and TRBJ2-4; possibly TRBD1 for D (7 bases). CDR3 length: 16 amino acids. Germline V gene data show CDR1 as LNHDA and CDR2 as SQIVND (reference sequence). Trimming took off 4 bases at V and 0 bases at J, with 13 bases between the two ends. The CDR3 nucleotides read TGTGCCAGTAGTAGCGGGACAGCTAGAGCCAAAAACATTCAGTACTTC. It encodes CASSSGTARAKNIQYF. Complete variable domain (other parts from reference TRBV19 and TRBJ2-4): DGGITQSPKYLFRKEGQNVTLSCEQNLNHDAMYWYRQDPGQGLRLIYYSQIVNDFQKGDIAEGYSVSREKKESFPLTVTSAQKNPTAFYLCASSSGTARAKNIQYFGAGTRLSVL.